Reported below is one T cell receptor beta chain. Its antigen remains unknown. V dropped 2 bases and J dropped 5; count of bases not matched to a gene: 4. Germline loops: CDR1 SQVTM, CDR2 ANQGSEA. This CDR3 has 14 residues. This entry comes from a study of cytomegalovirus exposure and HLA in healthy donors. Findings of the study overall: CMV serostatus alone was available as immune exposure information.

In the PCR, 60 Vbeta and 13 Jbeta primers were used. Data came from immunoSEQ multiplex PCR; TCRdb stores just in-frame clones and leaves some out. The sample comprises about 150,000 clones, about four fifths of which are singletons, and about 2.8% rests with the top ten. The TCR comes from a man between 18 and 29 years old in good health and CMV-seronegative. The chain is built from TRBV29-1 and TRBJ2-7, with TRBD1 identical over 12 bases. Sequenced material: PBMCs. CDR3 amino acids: CSVELGQGADEQYF. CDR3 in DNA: TGCAGCGTTGAATTGGGACAGGGGGCTGACGAGCAGTACTTC.